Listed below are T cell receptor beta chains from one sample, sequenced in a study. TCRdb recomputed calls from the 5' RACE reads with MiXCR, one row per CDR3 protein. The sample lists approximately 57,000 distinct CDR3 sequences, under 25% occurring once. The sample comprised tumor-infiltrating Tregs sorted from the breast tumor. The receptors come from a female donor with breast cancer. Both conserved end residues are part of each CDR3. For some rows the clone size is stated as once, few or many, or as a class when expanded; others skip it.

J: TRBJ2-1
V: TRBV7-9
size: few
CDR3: CASSSTGTEQFF

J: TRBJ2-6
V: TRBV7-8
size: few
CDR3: CASSYPGANALTF

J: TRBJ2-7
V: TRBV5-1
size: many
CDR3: CASSPGQGANEQYF

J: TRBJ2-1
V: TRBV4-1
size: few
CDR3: CASSKAYTTSSSYNEQFF

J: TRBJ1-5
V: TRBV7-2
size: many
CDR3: CASSLETGLSNQPQHF

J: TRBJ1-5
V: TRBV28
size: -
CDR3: CASSPTGPSNQPQHF

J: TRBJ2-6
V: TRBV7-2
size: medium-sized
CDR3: CASSLGWGSGANVLTF

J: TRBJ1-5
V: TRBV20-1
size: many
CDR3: CSAREFQGNQPQHF

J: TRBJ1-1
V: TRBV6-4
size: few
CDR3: CASSDRDRGRAEAFF

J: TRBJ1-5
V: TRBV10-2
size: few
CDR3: CASNRDRGQPQHF

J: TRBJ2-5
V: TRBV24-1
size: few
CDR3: CATSEPSRQGSETQYF

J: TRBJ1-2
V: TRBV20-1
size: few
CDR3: CSATENYGYTF

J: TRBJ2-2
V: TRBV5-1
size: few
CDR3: CASSLKGSTGELFF

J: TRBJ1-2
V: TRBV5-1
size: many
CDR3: CASSPGGTGSYGYTF

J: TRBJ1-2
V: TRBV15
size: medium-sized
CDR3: CATSRERREGYTF

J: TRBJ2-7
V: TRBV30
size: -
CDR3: CAWRGRTYEQYF

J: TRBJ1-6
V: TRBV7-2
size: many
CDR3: CASSLVGQGASTLHF

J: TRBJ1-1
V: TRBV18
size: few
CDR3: CASSPPLGTEAFF

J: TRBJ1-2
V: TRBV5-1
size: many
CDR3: CASSRDVDRGLGYTF

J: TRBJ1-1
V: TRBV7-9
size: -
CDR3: CASSLAGGGTEAFF

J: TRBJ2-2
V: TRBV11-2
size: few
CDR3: CASGTWTEQAGELFF

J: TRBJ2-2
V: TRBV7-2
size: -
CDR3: CASSMTGRGELFF

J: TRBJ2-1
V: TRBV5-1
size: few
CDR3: CASKLAGVNEQFF

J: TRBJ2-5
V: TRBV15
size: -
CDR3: CATSRDRSSETQYF

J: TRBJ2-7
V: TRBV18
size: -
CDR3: CASSPDYEQYF